This TCR beta chain was recovered during a study of PD-L1 blockade in urothelial cancer. Time point reported: peripheral blood 6 weeks after treatment start. The data were produced by immunoSEQ multiplex PCR, yet TCRdb's version contains in-frame clones alone and is incomplete. The data show around 46,000 clones, around 90% seen once. Germline values: CDR1 ENHRY, CDR2 SYGVKD. The length of the CDR3 is 12 residues. The V gene end was trimmed by 4 bases and the J gene end by 13 bases; junction bases not matched to a gene: 7. This specimen was PBMCs, taken around atezolizumab (anti-PD-L1) treatment. The genes are TRBV10-3 and TRBJ2-7; 10 bases map to TRBD1. This TCR was recovered from a man in his sixties with urothelial cancer. CDR3 region: CAISGPGQGVYF. The DNA of the CDR3 is TGTGCCATCAGTGGACCAGGACAGGGGGTTTACTTC.